This TCR beta chain was recovered during a study of T cell responses to AZD1222 COVID-19 vaccine. The study, taken as a whole, reports: Vaccine-related CD4 TCRs covered spike, predominating at 160-218 and 743-854. White British people made up most donors, females outnumbered males, and clonal diversity was possibly underestimated. Seropositivity was recorded at baseline in only six AZD1222 recipients. The study found Spike-specific TCR breadth and depth rose after two AZD1222 doses.

TCRdb keeps only in-frame clones here, not all; method: immunoSEQ multiplex PCR. The sample contains over 100,000 clones, 88% of which appear only once. The CDR3 sequence is 14 residues long. Trimming pared 2 bases from V and 0 bases from J, leaving 5 bases between. The germline gives CDR1 SGHDN, CDR2 FVKESK. Turning to this clone: Its specificity is not known.

V is TRBV14 and J is TRBJ1-3; no definite D call. The TCR comes from an adult in good health. This sample comprised peripheral blood, obtained on day 0 of MenACWY control vaccination. Here the CDR3 reads CASSQSSSGNTIYF. The CDR3 nucleotides read TGTGCCAGCAGCCAATCCAGCTCTGGAAACACCATATATTTT.